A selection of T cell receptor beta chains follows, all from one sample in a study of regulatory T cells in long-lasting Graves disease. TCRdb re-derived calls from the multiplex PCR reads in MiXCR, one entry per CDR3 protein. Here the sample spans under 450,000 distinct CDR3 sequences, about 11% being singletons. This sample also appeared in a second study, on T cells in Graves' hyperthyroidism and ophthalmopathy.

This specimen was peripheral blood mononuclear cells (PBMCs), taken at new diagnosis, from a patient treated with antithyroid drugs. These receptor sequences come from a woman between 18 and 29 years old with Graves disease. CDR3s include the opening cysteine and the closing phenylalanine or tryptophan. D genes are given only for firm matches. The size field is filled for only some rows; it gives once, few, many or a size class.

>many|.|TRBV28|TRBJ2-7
CASSPPRPFSKTSYEQYF
TGTGCCAGCAGTCCCCCCCGGCCGTTTTCAAAGACGTCCTACGAGCAGTACTTC
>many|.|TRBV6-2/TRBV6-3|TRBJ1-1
CASSYAVTLWYTEAFF
TGTGCCAGCAGTTACGCCGTCACCTTGTGGTACACTGAAGCTTTCTTT
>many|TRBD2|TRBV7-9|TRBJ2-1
CASSLAPTWWASGRVGYNEQFF
TGTGCCAGCAGCTTAGCCCCAACTTGGTGGGCTAGCGGGAGGGTTGGCTACAATGAGCAGTTCTTC
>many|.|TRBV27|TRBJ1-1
CASSLEGKTGGVTEAFF
TGTGCCAGCAGTTTAGAGGGAAAGACAGGTGGAGTAACTGAAGCTTTCTTT
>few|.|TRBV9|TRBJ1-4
CASSVEEGWGEKLFF
TGTGCCAGCAGCGTAGAGGAGGGCTGGGGTGAAAAACTGTTTTTT
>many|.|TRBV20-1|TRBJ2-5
CSARAFSGVREETQYF
TGCAGTGCTAGAGCATTTAGCGGAGTGAGGGAAGAGACCCAGTACTTC
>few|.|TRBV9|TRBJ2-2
CASSVATTGELFF
TGTGCCAGCAGCGTAGCTACGACCGGGGAGCTGTTTTTT
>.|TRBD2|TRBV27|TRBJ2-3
CASSLWSSGPYTDTQYF
TGTGCCAGCAGTTTATGGTCTAGCGGGCCCTACACAGATACGCAGTATTTT
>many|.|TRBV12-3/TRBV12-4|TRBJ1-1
CASSSALREAFF
TGTGCCAGCAGTTCCGCCCTGAGGGAAGCTTTCTTT
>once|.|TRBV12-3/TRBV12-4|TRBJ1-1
CASSQVIPGAGPTEAVAEGREAFF
TGTGCCAGCAGCCAAGTTATCCCTGGGGCAGGACCGACCGAAGCAGTGGCGGAAGGCCGCGAAGCTTTCTTT
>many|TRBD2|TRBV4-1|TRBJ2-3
CASSQDQLAGTDTQYF
TGCGCCAGCAGCCAAGACCAGCTAGCGGGCACAGATACGCAGTATTTT
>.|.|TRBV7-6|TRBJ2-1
CASSVRPATGSYNEQFF
TGTGCCAGCAGCGTCCGACCGGCCACGGGCTCCTACAATGAGCAGTTCTTC
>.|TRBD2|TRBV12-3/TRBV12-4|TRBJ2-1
CASSSSTGLAGNEQFF
TGTGCCAGCAGCTCATCAACAGGACTAGCGGGAAATGAGCAGTTCTTC
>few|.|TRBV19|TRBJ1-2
CASSTGRSRYGYTF
TGTGCCAGTAGTACGGGACGGAGCCGGTATGGCTACACCTTC
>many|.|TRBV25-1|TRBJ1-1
CASRLFQGTEAFF
TGTGCCAGCAGGCTATTCCAGGGCACTGAAGCTTTCTTT
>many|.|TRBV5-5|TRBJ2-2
CASSLLGESLNTGELFF
TGTGCCAGCAGCTTGCTGGGGGAGTCTTTAAACACCGGGGAGCTGTTTTTT
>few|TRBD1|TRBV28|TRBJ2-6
CASSSLLRDRVGSGANVLTF
TGTGCCAGCAGTTCGCTTTTGCGGGACAGGGTAGGGTCTGGGGCCAACGTCCTGACTTTC
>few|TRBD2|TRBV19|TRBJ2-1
CASSISLGLAGANEQFF
TGTGCCAGTAGTATCAGCCTAGGACTAGCGGGAGCTAATGAGCAGTTCTTC
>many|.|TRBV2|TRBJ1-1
CASSEGRAYTEAFF
TGTGCCAGCAGTGAGGGCAGGGCTTACACTGAAGCTTTCTTT
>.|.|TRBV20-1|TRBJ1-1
CSAPNRLNTEALF
TGCAGTGCTCCGAACCGCCTGAACACTGAAGCTCTCTTT
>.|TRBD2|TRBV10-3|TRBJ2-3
CAVQRGGLADTQYF
TGTGCCGTCCAACGGGGGGGCTTGGCAGATACGCAGTATTTT
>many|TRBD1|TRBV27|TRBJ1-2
CASSFRQGGFGYTF
TGTGCCAGCAGTTTTCGACAGGGGGGGTTTGGCTACACCTTC
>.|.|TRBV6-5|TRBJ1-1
CASSYSHRNSEAFF
TGTGCCAGCAGTTACTCGCACAGAAACTCTGAAGCTTTCTTT
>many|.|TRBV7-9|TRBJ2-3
CASSFVLTEGDTQYF
TGTGCCAGCAGTTTTGTACTCACCGAGGGAGATACGCAGTATTTT
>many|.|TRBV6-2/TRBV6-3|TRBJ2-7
CASSPPGTTSQYF
TGTGCCAGCAGCCCACCAGGCACAACGTCGCAGTACTTC
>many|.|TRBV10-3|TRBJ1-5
CAISDLPGSQEPQHF
TGTGCCATCAGTGATCTTCCGGGCTCCCAGGAGCCCCAGCATTTT
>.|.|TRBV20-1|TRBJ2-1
CSAILASSYNEQFF
TGCAGTGCTATTCTCGCGAGCTCCTACAATGAGCAGTTCTTC
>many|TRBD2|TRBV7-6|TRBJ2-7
CASSLTAGVTYEQYF
TGTGCCAGCAGCTTAACAGCGGGAGTAACCTACGAGCAGTACTTC
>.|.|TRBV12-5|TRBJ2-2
CASGLAGSVDAGELFF
TGTGCTAGTGGTTTAGCAGGGAGTGTTGACGCCGGGGAGCTGTTTTTT
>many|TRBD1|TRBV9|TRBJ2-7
CASSVAGTGRVQYF
TGTGCCAGCAGCGTAGCCGGGACAGGGAGGGTGCAGTACTTC
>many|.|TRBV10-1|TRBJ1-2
CASSERAQVPANYGYTF
TGCGCCAGCAGTGAGAGGGCACAGGTGCCCGCTAACTATGGCTACACCTTC
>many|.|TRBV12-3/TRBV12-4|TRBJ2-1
CASSSSPHNEQFF
TGTGCCAGCAGTTCCAGTCCCCACAATGAGCAGTTCTTC
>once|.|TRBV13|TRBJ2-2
CASSPSLTQTGIGGELFF
TGTGCCAGCAGCCCCTCTCTGACCCAAACAGGGATCGGCGGGGAGCTGTTTTTT
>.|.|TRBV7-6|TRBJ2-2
CASSLGGGELVF
TGTGCCAGCAGCTTAGGAGGCGGGGAGCTGGTTTTT